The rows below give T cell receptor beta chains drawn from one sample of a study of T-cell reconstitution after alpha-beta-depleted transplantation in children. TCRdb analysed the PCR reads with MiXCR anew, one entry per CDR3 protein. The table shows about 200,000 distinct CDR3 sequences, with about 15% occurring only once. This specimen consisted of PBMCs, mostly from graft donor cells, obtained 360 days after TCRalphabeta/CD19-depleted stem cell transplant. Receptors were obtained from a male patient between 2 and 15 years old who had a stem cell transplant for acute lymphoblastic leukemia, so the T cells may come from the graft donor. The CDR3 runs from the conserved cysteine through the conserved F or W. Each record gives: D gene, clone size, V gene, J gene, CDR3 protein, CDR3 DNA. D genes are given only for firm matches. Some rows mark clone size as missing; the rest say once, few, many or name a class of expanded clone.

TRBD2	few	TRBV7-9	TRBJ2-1	CASSSASGGQRYNEQFF	TGTGCCAGCAGTTCGGCTAGCGGGGGCCAAAGATACAATGAGCAGTTCTTC
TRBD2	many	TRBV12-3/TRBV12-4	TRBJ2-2	CASSSQTSVSTGELFF	TGTGCCAGCAGTTCCCAGACTAGCGTGAGCACCGGGGAGCTGTTTTTT
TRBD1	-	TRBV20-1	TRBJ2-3	CSARGLPGTGGMRTDTQYF	TGCAGTGCTAGAGGTCTTCCCGGGACAGGGGGTATGAGGACAGATACGCAGTATTTT
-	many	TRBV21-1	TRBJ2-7	CASSTRRDRCYEQYF	TGTGCCAGCAGCACACGCCGGGACAGATGCTACGAGCAGTACTTC
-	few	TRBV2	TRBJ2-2	CASRADVYTGELFF	TGTGCCAGCAGAGCGGACGTCTACACCGGGGAGCTGTTTTTT
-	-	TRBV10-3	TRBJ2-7	CAISGGPVEQYF	TGTGCCATCAGTGGGGGCCCTGTCGAGCAGTACTTC
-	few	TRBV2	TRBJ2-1	CASSLENGNEQFF	TGTGCCAGCAGCCTCGAGAATGGCAATGAGCAGTTCTTC
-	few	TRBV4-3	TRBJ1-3	CASSQDPLDIHSGNTIYF	TGCGCCAGCAGCCAAGATCCCCTGGACATCCACTCTGGAAACACCATATATTTT
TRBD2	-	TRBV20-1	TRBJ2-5	CSARIPALAGKETQYF	TGCAGTGCCCGAATCCCTGCACTAGCGGGTAAAGAGACCCAGTACTTC
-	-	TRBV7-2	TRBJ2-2	CASSYKVLAQNTGELFF	TGTGCCAGCAGCTACAAGGTCCTAGCGCAGAACACCGGGGAGCTGTTTTTT
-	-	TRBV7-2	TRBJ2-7	CASSPSDHEQYF	TGTGCCAGCAGCCCCAGCGACCACGAGCAGTACTTC
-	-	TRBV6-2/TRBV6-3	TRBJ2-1	CASSVTSPTYNEQFF	TGTGCCAGCAGCGTAACTAGCCCTACCTACAATGAGCAGTTCTTC
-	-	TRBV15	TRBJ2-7	CATSGKRGGSYEQYF	TGTGCCACCAGCGGAAAGAGGGGGGGTAGTTACGAGCAGTACTTC
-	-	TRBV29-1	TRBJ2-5	CSVGQVTGTNARGTQYF	TGCAGCGTTGGACAGGTTACCGGGACTAATGCGAGAGGGACCCAGTACTTC
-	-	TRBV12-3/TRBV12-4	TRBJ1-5	CASSLSQPQHF	TGTGCCAGCAGTTTAAGCCAGCCCCAGCATTTT
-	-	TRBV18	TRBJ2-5	CATRRGVQETQYF	TGTGCCACCCGCCGCGGGGTCCAAGAGACCCAGTACTTC
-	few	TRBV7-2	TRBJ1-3	CASSWVSGNTIYF	TGTGCCAGCAGCTGGGTCTCTGGAAACACCATATATTTT
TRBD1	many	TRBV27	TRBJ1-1	CASRDRARTEAFF	TGTGCCAGCCGAGACAGGGCGCGCACTGAAGCTTTCTTT
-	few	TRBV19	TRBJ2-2	CASLGHLTGELFF	TGTGCCAGCCTCGGGCATCTAACCGGGGAGCTGTTTTTT
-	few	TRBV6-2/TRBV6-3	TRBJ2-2	CASSYPGELFF	TGTGCCAGCAGTTATCCCGGGGAGCTGTTTTTT
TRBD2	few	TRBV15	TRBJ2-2	CATSRDRAGGPSGELFF	TGTGCCACCAGCAGAGATCGAGCGGGAGGGCCGTCCGGGGAGCTGTTTTTT
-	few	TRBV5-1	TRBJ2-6	CASSLEGGHSGANVLTF	TGCGCCAGCAGCTTGGAGGGTGGCCACTCTGGGGCCAACGTCCTGACTTTC
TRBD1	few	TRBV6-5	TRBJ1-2	CASSYSDRVRNYGYTF	TGTGCCAGCAGTTACTCGGACAGGGTTAGGAACTATGGCTACACCTTC
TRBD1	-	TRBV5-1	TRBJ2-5	CASSINGQGQETQYF	TGCGCCAGCAGCATTAACGGACAGGGACAAGAGACCCAGTACTTC
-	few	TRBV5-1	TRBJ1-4	CASSADEREHEKLFF	TGCGCCAGCAGCGCGGACGAGAGGGAGCATGAAAAACTGTTTTTT
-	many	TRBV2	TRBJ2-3	CASPAADTQYF	TGTGCCAGCCCAGCGGCAGATACGCAGTATTTT
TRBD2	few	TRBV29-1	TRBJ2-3	CSVGGLAGAITDTQYF	TGCAGCGTGGGGGGACTAGCGGGGGCCATCACAGATACGCAGTATTTT
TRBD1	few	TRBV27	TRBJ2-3	CASSHRTGGPINTDTQYF	TGTGCCAGCAGCCATCGGACAGGGGGGCCCATAAACACAGATACGCAGTATTTT
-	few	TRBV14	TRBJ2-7	CASSHSGVYEQYF	TGTGCCAGCAGCCACTCCGGGGTCTACGAGCAGTACTTC
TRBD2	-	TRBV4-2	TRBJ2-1	CASSQASSGGPTWSYNEQFF	TGTGCCAGCAGCCAAGCGTCTAGCGGGGGCCCGACGTGGTCCTACAATGAGCAGTTCTTC
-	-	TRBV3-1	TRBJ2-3	CASSQAGTALTYTQYF	TGTGCCAGCAGCCAAGCAGGGACTGCGCTGACCTATACGCAGTATTTT
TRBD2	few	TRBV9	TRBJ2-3	CASSVGAGDLTDTQYF	TGTGCCAGCAGCGTAGGCGCGGGGGACCTCACAGATACGCAGTATTTT
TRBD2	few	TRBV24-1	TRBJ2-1	CATRDYSYNEQFF	TGTGCCACGAGGGACTACTCCTACAATGAGCAGTTCTTC
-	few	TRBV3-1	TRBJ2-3	CASSPAFGTQYF	TGTGCCAGCAGCCCGGCATTTGGTACGCAGTATTTT
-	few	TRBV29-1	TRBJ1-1	CSVDYRAMNTEAFF	TGCAGCGTCGATTACAGGGCCATGAACACTGAAGCTTTCTTT
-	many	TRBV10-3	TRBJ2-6	CAIRPLGSGANVLTF	TGTGCCATCAGACCGCTTGGCTCTGGGGCCAACGTCCTGACTTTC
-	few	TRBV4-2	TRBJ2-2	CASSREGAGAGELFF	TGTGCCAGCAGTAGAGAAGGGGCGGGCGCCGGGGAGCTGTTTTTT
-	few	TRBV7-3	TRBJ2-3	CASSRGPGADTQYF	TGTGCCAGCAGCCGGGGCCCGGGGGCAGATACGCAGTATTTT
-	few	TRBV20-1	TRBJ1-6	CSAPRGDVNSPLHF	TGCAGTGCTCCCAGAGGGGACGTGAATTCACCCCTCCACTTT
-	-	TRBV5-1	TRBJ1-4	CASSPLRGGGEKLFF	TGCGCCAGCAGTCCCCTAAGGGGAGGCGGGGAAAAACTGTTTTTT
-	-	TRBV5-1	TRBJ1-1	CASSTERGSRTEAFF	TGCGCCAGCAGCACAGAACGGGGGTCGAGGACTGAAGCTTTCTTT
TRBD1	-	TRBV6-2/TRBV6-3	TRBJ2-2	CASSYLRTGVSGELFF	TGTGCCAGCAGTTACTTAAGGACAGGGGTCTCCGGGGAGCTGTTTTTT
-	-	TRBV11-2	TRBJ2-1	CASSFRPDDRDRPFF	TGTGCCAGCAGCTTCCGACCTGACGATCGGGACCGTCCGTTCTTC
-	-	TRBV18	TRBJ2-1	CASSLDSVYNEQFF	TGTGCCAGCTCGCTGGACAGCGTATACAATGAGCAGTTCTTC
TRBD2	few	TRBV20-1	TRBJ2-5	CSAMGLAGVWGETQYF	TGCAGTGCCATGGGACTAGCGGGGGTCTGGGGAGAGACCCAGTACTTC
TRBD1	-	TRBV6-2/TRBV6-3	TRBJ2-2	CASGDRVATGELFF	TGTGCCAGCGGGGACAGGGTGGCCACCGGGGAGCTGTTTTTT
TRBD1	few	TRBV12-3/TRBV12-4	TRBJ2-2	CASSFGQGANTGELFF	TGTGCCAGCAGTTTCGGACAGGGGGCGAACACCGGGGAGCTGTTTTTT
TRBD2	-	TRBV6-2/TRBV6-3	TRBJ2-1	CASSSGAGGYNEQFF	TGTGCCAGCAGTAGCGGGGCTGGGGGTTACAATGAGCAGTTCTTC
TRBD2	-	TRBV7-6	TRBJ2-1	CASSFWTSGGESEQFF	TGTGCCAGCAGCTTCTGGACTAGCGGGGGGGAAAGTGAGCAGTTCTTC
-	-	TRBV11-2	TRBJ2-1	CASSIYRENEQFF	TGTGCCAGCAGCATATACAGGGAGAATGAGCAGTTCTTC
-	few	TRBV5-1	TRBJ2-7	CASRDRYEQYF	TGCGCCAGCAGGGACCGCTACGAGCAGTACTTC
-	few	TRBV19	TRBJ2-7	CASSISGGNYEQYF	TGTGCCAGTAGTATTTCCGGCGGCAACTACGAGCAGTACTTC